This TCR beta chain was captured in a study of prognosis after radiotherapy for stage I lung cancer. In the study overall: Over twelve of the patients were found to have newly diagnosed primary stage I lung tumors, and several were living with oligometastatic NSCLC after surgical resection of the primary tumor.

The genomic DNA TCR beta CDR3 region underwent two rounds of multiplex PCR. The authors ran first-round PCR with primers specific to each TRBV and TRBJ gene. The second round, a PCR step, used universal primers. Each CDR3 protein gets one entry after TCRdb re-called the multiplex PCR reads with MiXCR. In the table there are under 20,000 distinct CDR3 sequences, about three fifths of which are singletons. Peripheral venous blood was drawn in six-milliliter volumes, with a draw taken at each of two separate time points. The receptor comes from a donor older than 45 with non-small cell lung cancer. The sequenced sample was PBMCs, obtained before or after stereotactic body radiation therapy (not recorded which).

The CDR3 spells CATSDRSGRAWDTQYF. The CDR3 region has the DNA TGTGCCACCAGTGACCGTAGCGGGAGGGCCTGGGATACGCAGTATTTT. The rearrangement uses TRBV24-1 and TRBJ2-3; TRBD2 matches at 11 bases. The CDR3 extends over 16 amino acids. The J segment lost 6 bases and the V segment lost 4 bases, leaving 8 bases of the junction unmatched. The germline gives CDR1 KGHDR, CDR2 SFDVKD.